The sequence of this TCR beta chain was determined in a study of T cells after yellow fever vaccination. This clonotype was seen only a few times. TCRdb re-analysed the 5' RACE reads in MiXCR, keeping a single row per CDR3 protein. The sample lists approximately 330,000 distinct CDR3 sequences; 4.1% were seen once. This specimen was PBMCs, taken 5 days after the yellow fever booster vaccination. The TCR originated in a young man who received the YFV17D yellow fever vaccine.

In DNA, the CDR3 is TGTGCCAGTGGCCGTTGGACGGGAACTAATGAAAAACTGTTTTTT. Protein sequence: CASGRWTGTNEKLFF. This chain joins TRBV6-5 and TRBJ1-4; D is unresolved. V lost 9 bases, J lost 1 base, and 15 bases lay in between. Germline V gene lookup returns CDR1 MNHEY and CDR2 SVGAGI. This CDR3 spans 15 amino acids.